This section outlines one TCR beta chain sequence together with its context. Its target is unknown. This entry comes from a study of T cells in localized non-small cell lung cancer. Study-wide findings and caveats: Median detection of top 100 tumor clones in adjacent lung was over 45 clones. The study sequenced only one region of the tumor. As a result, intratumor heterogeneity could not be excluded and remains possible.

Generated by immunoSEQ multiplex PCR, the TCRdb table keeps only in-frame clones and is missing some. This table has approximately 20,000 clones, 80% to 95% appearing once. V lost 5 bases to trimming and J lost 1 base, with 11 bases between them. The CDR3 sequence is 14 residues long. Germline V CDR1 and CDR2: GTSNPN, SVGIG (reference sequence). Sequenced material: peripheral blood, taken before any cancer treatment. The gene calls are TRBV30 and TRBJ2-2; D possibly corresponds to TRBD2 (5 bases). The TCR sequence derives from a male donor older than 55 with stage I squamous cell lung carcinoma. This chain's CDR3 is CAWFPGKNTGELFF. CDR3 sequence (DNA): TGTGCCTGGTTCCCCGGGAAGAACACCGGGGAGCTGTTTTTT.